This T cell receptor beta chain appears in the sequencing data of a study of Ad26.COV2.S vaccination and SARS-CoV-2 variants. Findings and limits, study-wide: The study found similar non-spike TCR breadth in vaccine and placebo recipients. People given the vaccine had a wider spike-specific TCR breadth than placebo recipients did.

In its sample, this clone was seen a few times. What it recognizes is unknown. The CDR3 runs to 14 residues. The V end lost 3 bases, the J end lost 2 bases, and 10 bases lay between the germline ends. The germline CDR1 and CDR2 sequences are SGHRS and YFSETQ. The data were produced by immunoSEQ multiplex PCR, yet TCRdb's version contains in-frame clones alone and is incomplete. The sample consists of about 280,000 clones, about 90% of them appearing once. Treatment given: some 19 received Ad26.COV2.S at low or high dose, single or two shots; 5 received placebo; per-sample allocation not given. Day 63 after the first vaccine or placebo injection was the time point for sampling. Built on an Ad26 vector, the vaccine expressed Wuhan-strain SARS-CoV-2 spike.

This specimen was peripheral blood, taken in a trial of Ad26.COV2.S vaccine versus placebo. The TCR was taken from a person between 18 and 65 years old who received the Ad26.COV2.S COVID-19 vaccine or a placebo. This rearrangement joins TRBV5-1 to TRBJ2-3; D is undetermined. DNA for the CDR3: TGCGCCAGCAGCTACGGAATAAACACAGATACGCAGTATTTT. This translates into CASSYGINTDTQYF.